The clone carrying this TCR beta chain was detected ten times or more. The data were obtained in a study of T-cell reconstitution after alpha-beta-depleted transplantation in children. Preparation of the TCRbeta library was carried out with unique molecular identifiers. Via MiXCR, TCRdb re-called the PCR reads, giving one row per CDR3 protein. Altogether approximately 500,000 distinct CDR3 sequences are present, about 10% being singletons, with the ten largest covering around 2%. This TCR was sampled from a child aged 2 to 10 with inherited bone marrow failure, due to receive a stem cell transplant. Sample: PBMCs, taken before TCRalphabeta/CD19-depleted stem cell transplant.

The CDR3 coding sequence is TGTGCCAGCACCAAGCGGGAGGAACAAGAGACCCAGTACTTC. This sequence encodes CASTKREEQETQYF. The chain has TRBV6-5 and TRBJ2-5; TRBD2 matches 9 bases. CDR1 is MNHEY, CDR2 SVGAGI, per germline. The CDR3 length is 14 residues. The J segment lost 2 bases and the V segment lost 7 bases, leaving 5 bases of the junction unmatched.